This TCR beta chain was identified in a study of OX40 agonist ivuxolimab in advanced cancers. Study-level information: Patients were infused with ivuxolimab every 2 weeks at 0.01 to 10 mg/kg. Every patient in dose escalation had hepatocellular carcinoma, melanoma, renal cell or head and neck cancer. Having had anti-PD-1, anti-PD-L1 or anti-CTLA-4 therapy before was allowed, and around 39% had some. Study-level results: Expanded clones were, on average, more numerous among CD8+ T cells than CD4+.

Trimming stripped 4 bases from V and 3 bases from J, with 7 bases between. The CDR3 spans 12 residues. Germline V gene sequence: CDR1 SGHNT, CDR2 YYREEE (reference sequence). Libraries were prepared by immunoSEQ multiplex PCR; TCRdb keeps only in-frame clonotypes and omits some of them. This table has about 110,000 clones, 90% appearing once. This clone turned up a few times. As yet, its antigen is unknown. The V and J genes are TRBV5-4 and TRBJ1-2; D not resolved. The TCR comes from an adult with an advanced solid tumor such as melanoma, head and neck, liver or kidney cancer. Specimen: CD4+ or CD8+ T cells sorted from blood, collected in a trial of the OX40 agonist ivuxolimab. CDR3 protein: CASSVHDYGYTF. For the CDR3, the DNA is TGTGCCAGCAGCGTACACGACTATGGCTACACCTTC.